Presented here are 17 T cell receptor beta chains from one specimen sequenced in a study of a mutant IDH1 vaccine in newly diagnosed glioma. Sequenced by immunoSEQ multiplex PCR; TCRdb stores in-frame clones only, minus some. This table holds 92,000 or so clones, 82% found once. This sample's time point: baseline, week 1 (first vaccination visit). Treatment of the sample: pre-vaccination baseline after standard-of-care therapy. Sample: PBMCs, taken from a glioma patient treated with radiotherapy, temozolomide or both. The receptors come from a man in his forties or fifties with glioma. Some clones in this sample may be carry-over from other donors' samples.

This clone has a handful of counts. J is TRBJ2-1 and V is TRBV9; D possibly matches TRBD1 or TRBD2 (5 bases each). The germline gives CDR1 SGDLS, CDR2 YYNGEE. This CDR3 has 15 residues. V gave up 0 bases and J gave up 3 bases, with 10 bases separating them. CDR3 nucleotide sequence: TGTGCCAGCAGCGTAGGGGGGTCCGTCTACAATGAGCAGTTCTTC. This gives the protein CASSVGGSVYNEQFF.

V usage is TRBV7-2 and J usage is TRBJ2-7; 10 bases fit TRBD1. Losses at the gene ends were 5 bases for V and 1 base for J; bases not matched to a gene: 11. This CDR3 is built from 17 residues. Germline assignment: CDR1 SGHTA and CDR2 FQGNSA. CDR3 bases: TGTGCCAGCAGCGTGACAGGGGGCGACCTCATTTCCTACGAGCAGTACTTC. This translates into CASSVTGGDLISYEQYF.

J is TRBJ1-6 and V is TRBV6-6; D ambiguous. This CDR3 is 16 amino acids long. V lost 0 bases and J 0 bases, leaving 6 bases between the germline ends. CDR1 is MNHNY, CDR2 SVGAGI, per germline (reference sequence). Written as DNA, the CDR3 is TGTGCCAGCAGTTACTCGACATACTCCTATAATTCACCCCTCCACTTT. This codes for CASSYSTYSYNSPLHF.

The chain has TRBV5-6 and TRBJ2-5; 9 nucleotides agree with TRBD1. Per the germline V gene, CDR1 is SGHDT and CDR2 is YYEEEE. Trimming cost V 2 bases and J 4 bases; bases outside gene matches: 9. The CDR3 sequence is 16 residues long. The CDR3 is CASSFGGQGVGETQYF. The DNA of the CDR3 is TGTGCCAGCAGCTTCGGGGGACAGGGAGTAGGAGAGACCCAGTACTTC. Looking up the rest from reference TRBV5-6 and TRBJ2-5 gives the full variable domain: DAGVTQSPTHLIKTRGQQVTLRCSPKSGHDTVSWYQQALGQGPQFIFQYYEEEERQRGNFPDRFSGHQFPNYSSELNVNALLLGDSALYLCASSFGGQGVGETQYFGPGTRLLVL.

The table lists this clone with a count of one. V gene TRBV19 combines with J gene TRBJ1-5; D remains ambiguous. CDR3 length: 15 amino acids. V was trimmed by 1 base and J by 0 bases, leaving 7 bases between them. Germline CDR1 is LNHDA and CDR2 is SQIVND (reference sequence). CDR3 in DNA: TGTGCCAGTAGTATAGGCAGGTATAGCAATCAGCCCCAGCATTTT. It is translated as CASSIGRYSNQPQHF.

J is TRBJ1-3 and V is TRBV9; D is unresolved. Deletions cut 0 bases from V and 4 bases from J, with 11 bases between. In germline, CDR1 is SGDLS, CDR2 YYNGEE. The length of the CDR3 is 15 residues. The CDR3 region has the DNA TGTGCCAGCAGCGTAGACAGTGGGGAGGGAAACACCATATATTTT. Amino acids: CASSVDSGEGNTIYF.

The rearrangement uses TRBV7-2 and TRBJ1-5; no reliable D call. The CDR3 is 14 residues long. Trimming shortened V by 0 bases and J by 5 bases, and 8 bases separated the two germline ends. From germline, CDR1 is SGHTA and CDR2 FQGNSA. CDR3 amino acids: CASSLAGQDQPQHF. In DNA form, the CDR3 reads TGTGCCAGCAGCTTAGCGGGTCAGGATCAGCCCCAGCATTTT.

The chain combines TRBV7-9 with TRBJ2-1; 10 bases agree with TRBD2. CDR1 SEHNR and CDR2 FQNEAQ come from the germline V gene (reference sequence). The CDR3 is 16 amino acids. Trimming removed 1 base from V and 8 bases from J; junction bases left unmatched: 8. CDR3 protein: CASSLELGLAIDEQFF. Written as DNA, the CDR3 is TGTGCCAGCAGCTTAGAATTGGGACTAGCGATCGATGAGCAGTTCTTC. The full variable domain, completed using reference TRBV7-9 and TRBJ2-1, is DTGVSQNPRHKITKRGQNVTFRCDPISEHNRLYWYRQTLGQGPEFLTYFQNEAQLEKSRLLSDRFSAERPKGSFSTLEIQRTEQGDSAMYLCASSLELGLAIDEQFFGPGTRLTVL.

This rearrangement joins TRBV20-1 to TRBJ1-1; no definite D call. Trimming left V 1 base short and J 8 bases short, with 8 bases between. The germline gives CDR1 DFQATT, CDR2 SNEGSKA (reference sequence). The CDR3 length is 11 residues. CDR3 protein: CSARGEKEAFF. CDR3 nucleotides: TGCAGTGCTAGAGGGGAAAAAGAAGCTTTCTTT.

The CDR3 is CASSQGLLRRGGADTGELFF. For the CDR3, the DNA is TGCGCCAGCAGCCAAGGTCTCCTTCGGCGCGGGGGGGCCGACACCGGGGAGCTGTTTTTT. The gene calls are TRBV4-1 and TRBJ2-2, with 9 nucleotides matching TRBD2. V lost 1 base, J lost 3 bases, and 15 bases stayed unmatched. The CDR3 spans 20 residues. Germline CDR1 and CDR2: MGHRA and YSYEKL.

The CDR3: CASSQGGVGTGELFF. The CDR3 DNA reads TGTGCCAGCAGCCAAGGTGGGGTGGGCACCGGGGAGCTGTTTTTT. J is TRBJ2-2 and V is TRBV4-2; D not certain. The CDR3 loop spans 15 amino acids. Germline CDR1 is LGHNA and CDR2 is YNFKEQ. V was trimmed by 1 base and J by 4 bases, leaving 10 bases between them.

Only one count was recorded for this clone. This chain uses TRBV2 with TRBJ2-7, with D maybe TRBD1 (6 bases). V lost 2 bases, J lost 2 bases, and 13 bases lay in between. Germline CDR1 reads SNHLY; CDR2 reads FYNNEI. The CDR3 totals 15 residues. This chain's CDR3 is CASSEMGRGPYEQYF. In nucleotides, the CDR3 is TGTGCCAGCAGTGAAATGGGCAGGGGCCCCTACGAGCAGTACTTC.

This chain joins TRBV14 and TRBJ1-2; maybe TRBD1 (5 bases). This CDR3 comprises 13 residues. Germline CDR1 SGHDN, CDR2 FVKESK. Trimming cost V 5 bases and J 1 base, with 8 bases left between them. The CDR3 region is CASSGTVNYGYTF. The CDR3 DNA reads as TGTGCCAGCAGCGGGACGGTTAACTATGGCTACACCTTC.

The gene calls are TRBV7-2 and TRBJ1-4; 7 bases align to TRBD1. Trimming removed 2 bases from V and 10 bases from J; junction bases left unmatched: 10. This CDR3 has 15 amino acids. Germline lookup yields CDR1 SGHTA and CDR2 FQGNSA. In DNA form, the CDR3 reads TGTGCCAGCAGCTTACGACAGGGAAGAATAGCAAAACTGTTTTTT. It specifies CASSLRQGRIAKLFF.

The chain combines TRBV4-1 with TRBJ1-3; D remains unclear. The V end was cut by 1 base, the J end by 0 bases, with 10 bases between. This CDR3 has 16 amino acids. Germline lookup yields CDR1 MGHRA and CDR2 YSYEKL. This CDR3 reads CASSQVGTTSGNTIYF. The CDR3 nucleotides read TGCGCCAGCAGCCAAGTAGGCACCACCTCTGGAAACACCATATATTTT.

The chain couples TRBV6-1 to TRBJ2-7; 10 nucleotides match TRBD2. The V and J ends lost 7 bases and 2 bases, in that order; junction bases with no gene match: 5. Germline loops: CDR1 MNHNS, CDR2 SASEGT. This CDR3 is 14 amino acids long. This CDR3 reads CASTRTSGAYEQYF. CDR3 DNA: TGTGCCAGCACCAGAACTAGCGGGGCCTACGAGCAGTACTTC.

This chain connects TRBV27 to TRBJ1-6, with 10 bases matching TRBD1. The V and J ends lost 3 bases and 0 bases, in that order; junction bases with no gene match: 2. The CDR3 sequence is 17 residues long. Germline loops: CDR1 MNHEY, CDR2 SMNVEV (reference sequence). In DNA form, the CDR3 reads TGTGCCAGCAGTTTGGGACAGGGGAGCTCCTATAATTCACCCCTCCACTTT. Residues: CASSLGQGSSYNSPLHF.